The clone carrying this T cell receptor beta chain came up many times. Its antigen is currently unknown. Samples came from axillary lymph nodes draining the breast cancer. This CDR3 has 15 residues. V was pared by 0 bases and J by 4 bases, with 4 bases of the junction left unmatched. Looked up from germline, CDR1 is SGDLS and CDR2 is YYNGEE. The source of the sample is a study of breast tumors, draining lymph nodes, adjacent tissues. Regarding the study as a whole: Luminal-like breast cancer showed significantly higher tumor–nontumor repertoire similarity than basal-like. Compared with lymph nodes, tumors were less diverse; compared with nontumor tissue, more.

TCRdb independently ran MiXCR on the multiplex PCR reads; one entry per CDR3 protein. The sample comprises under 250,000 distinct CDR3 sequences, roughly 32% of which are singletons, and around 1.5% rests with the top ten. This sequence originates from a female donor with breast cancer. Some clones in this sample may be carry-over from other donors' samples. Sequencing was done on a sample of axillary lymph node tissue. The chain carries TRBV9 and TRBJ2-1; 7 bases align to TRBD2. CDR3 sequence reads: CASSVVGGGYNEQFF. The CDR3 DNA follows: TGTGCCAGCAGCGTAGTGGGGGGGGGATACAATGAGCAGTTCTTC. Full variable domain (rest looked up from reference TRBV9 and TRBJ2-1): DSGVTQTPKHLITATGQRVTLRCSPRSGDLSVYWYQQSLDQGLQFLIQYYNGEERAKGNILERFSAQQFPDLHSELNLSSLELGDSALYFCASSVVGGGYNEQFFGPGTRLTVL.